This T cell receptor beta chain was sequenced during a study of blood T cell repertoires in COVID-19 (dated by TCRdb to between 2020 and 2021). Broadly, across the study: The collaborator samples originated in the United States, Italy and Spain and spanned the acute and convalescent phases of COVID-19. The prospective study material was composed of cDNA or gDNA derived from T cells, B-cell-depleted T cells, or PBMCs. Deeply sampled blood TCRbeta repertoires from subjects exposed to, actively infected with, or recovered from COVID-19 were included in the dataset. The repertoires were released in a freely available public database intended as a resource for research on the immune response to SARS-CoV-2. The samples were drawn from the first 160 participants of the ongoing ImmuneRACE study and from 1,254 subjects provided by 6 global collaborators. A de-identified subject ID, COVID-19 status, age in years and sex were almost always included in the sample metadata. HLA class I and class II types, where available, came from metadata supplied by the sample provider rather than from assay-based typing.

A word on this clone: Its cognate antigen has yet to be identified. Base qualities are missing; no much larger clone stands one base away.

Taken from cysteine to phenylalanine, the CDR3 has 14 residues. The entry retains the CDR3 DNA only, 42 bases that are in frame from base 1. Trimming leaves V shorter by 3 bases and J shorter by 5 bases, with the junction holding 3 bases beyond the gene matches. CDR1 SGDLS and CDR2 YYNGEE were looked up in the germline V gene. Participants in the prospective study were aged roughly 18 to 100 years, lived in about two dozen United States geographic areas, and enrolled through a virtual design. Cohort assignment in the prospective study relied on participant-reported clinical history from a screening survey and a study questionnaire. A participant counted as exposed if, within 2 weeks of entering the study, that participant had been in contact with someone who had a PCR-confirmed or clinician-diagnosed COVID-19 case. In the prospective study, mobile phlebotomists collected whole blood, serum and a nasopharyngeal or oropharyngeal swab from each participant. Over a roughly 2-month period, participants in the prospective study had the option of providing additional blood draws and questionnaires. Blood samples from the prospective study were shipped frozen or at room temperature prior to DNA extraction.

Study-wide findings and limitations: The amount of clinical and demographic metadata varied by source and participant and was provided uncurated.

TCRbeta CDR3 regions were amplified from genomic DNA using the immunoSEQ Assay, a bias-controlled multiplex PCR. As for the original processing: The number of nucleated cells in each sample was estimated by amplification of reference gene primers within the assay. To quantify the absolute abundance of each unique TCRbeta CDR3 rearrangement, sequence reads were collapsed and filtered. For each sample, productive Simpson clonality was calculated by taking the square root of Simpson's diversity index across productive rearrangements. Held by TCRdb, this immuneACCESS table contains in-frame sequences only and omits some clones. Under half of the omission traces to an unresolved V gene where checked; the cause of the rest is unknown. The V and J calls and the clone size are those of that table, but D and trimming were determined from the DNA. The sample includes hundreds of thousands of clones, with about 83% observed a single time. Jointly, the top ten make up nearly 5% of the sample.

This sequence uses TRBV9 and TRBJ1-4, and 8 bases in between align with TRBD1. The TCR originated in a woman between 45 and 60 years old who had been exposed to COVID-19. The sequencing sample was made of PBMCs or T cells enriched from blood (not recorded which). The DNA sequence is given as TGTGCCAGCAGCGCGACAGGGGCCAATGAAAAACTGTTTTTT. Its translation reads: CASSATGANEKLFF.